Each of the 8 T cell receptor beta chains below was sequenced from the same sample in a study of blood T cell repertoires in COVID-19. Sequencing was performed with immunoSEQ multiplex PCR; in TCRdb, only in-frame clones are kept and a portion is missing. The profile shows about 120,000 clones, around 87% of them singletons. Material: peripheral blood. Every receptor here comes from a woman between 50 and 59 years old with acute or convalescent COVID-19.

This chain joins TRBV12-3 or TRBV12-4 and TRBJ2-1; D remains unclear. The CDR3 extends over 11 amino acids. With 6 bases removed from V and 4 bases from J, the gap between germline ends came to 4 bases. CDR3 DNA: TGTGCCAGCAGAGAGTACAATGAGCAGTTCTTC. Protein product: CASREYNEQFF.

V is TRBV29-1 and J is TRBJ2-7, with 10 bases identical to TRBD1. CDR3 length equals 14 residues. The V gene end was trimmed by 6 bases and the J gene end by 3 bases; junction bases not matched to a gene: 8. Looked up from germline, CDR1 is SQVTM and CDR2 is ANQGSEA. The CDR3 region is CSVGDRGHSYEQYF. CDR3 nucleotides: TGCAGCGTCGGAGACAGGGGGCATAGCTACGAGCAGTACTTC.

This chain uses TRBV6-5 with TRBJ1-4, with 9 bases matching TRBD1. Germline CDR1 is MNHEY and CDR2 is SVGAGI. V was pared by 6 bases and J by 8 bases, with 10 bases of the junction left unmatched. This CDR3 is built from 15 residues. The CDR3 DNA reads TGTGCCAGCAGCCGGAGCGGGACAGGGAACGAAAAACTGTTTTTT. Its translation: CASSRSGTGNEKLFF.

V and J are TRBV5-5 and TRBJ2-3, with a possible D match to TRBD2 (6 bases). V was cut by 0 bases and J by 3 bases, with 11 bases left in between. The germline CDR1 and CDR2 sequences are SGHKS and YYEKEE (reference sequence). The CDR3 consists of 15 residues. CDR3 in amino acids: CASSLEGGVTDTQYF. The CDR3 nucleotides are TGTGCCAGCAGCTTGGAAGGCGGGGTTACAGATACGCAGTATTTT.

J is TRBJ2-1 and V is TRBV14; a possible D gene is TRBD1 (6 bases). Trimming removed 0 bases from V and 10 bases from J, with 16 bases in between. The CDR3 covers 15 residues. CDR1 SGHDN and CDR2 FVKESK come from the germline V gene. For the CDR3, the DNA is TGTGCCAGCAGCCAAGACTGGGGGCAGAGAGGCGAGCAGTTCTTC. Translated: CASSQDWGQRGEQFF.

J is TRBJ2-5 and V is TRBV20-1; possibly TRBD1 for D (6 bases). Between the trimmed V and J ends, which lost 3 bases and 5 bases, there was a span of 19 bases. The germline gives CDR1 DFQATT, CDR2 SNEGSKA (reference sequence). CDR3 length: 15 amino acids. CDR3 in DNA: TGCAGTGCTAGTGACGGGACACGGGTAGGCGAGACCCAGTACTTC. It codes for CSASDGTRVGETQYF.

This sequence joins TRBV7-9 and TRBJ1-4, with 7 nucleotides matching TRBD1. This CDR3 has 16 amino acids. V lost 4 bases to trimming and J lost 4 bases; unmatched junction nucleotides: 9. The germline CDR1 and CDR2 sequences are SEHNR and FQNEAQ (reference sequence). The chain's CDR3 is CASSSGQAPLNEKLFF. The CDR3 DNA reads TGTGCCAGCAGCTCCGGACAGGCCCCGCTTAATGAAAAACTGTTTTTT.

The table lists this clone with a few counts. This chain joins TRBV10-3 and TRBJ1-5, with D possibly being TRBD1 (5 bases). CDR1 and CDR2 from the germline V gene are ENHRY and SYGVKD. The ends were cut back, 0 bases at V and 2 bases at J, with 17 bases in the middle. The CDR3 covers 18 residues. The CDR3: CAISESLPGGGGNQPQHF. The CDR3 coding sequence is TGTGCCATCAGTGAGTCCCTTCCGGGGGGTGGAGGCAATCAGCCCCAGCATTTT.